This T cell receptor (beta chain) was retrieved from a study of cytomegalovirus exposure and HLA in healthy donors. Study-wide results and limits: Despite most TCR sequences being rare, some public TCRs occurred in many donors. Associated with cytomegalovirus, according to the listing, were around 160 TCR beta chains.

PCR employed 60 Vbeta and 13 Jbeta primers. In the source study's methods: Unique TCR beta chains numbered around 75 million in a later analysis, with around 10 million shared. The method was immunoSEQ multiplex PCR; TCRdb's version includes in-frame clones alone and lacks a portion of them. V and J calls and clone size follow that table, whereas D and trimming were derived from the DNA. The data contain nearly 95,000 clones, around 8% of them singletons. As regards this clone: As yet, its antigen is unknown.

The trim removed 7 bases at V and 6 bases at J, leaving 11 bases unmatched. Germline lookup yields CDR1 MDHEN and CDR2 SYDVKM. The CDR3 length is 15 residues. This TCR was recovered from a man aged 45-60 years in good health and CMV-seronegative. This chain links TRBV28 with TRBJ2-7, with 11 bases fitting TRBD2. The specimen sequenced was PBMCs. This CDR3 is CASTISGRARGEQYF. As DNA, the CDR3 is TGTGCCAGCACTATTAGCGGGAGGGCCAGGGGCGAGCAGTACTTC.